Listed below are T cell receptor beta chains from one sample, sequenced in a study of T-cell reconstitution after alpha-beta-depleted transplantation in children. From the PCR reads, TCRdb called clonotypes with MiXCR, one entry per CDR3 protein. The sample comprises about 240,000 distinct CDR3 sequences, roughly 23% of which are singletons, and roughly 2.6% rests with the top ten. The input for sequencing was PBMCs, taken before TCRalphabeta/CD19-depleted stem cell transplant. The receptor source for this set is a girl aged 2-10 years with Fanconi anemia, due to receive a stem cell transplant. Both conserved end residues are part of each CDR3. A D gene is named only where the DNA matches it firmly. A clone size is listed for some rows: how often the clone was seen (once, few, many), or a class if it is expanded.

v_call: TRBV15; d_call: TRBD1; j_call: TRBJ2-1; clone_size: many; cdr3_aa: CATSKGRQGANEQFF; cdr3_nt: TGTGCCACCAGCAAAGGTAGACAGGGGGCGAATGAGCAGTTCTTC
v_call: TRBV24-1; d_call: TRBD1; j_call: TRBJ2-7; clone_size: few; cdr3_aa: CATSDPQGDPFGEQYF; cdr3_nt: TGTGCCACCAGTGATCCTCAGGGGGACCCTTTCGGCGAGCAGTACTTC
v_call: TRBV9; d_call: NA; j_call: TRBJ2-7; clone_size: once; cdr3_aa: CASSVGTRGVYEQYF; cdr3_nt: TGTGCCAGCAGCGTAGGAACGAGAGGGGTCTACGAGCAGTACTTC
v_call: TRBV10-2; d_call: TRBD1; j_call: TRBJ2-7; clone_size: NA; cdr3_aa: CASSTPGQGMYEQYF; cdr3_nt: TGCGCCAGCAGCACACCGGGACAGGGAATGTACGAGCAGTACTTC
v_call: TRBV6-5; d_call: TRBD2; j_call: TRBJ2-3; clone_size: NA; cdr3_aa: CASSYRGLAGVPDTQYF; cdr3_nt: TGTGCCAGCAGTTACCGCGGACTAGCGGGGGTTCCAGATACGCAGTATTTT
v_call: TRBV20-1; d_call: TRBD2; j_call: TRBJ2-5; clone_size: many; cdr3_aa: CSAQRPLAGGQETQYF; cdr3_nt: TGCAGTGCTCAGAGACCCTTAGCGGGGGGGCAAGAGACCCAGTACTTC
v_call: TRBV5-1; d_call: NA; j_call: TRBJ2-2; clone_size: NA; cdr3_aa: CASSLGATPNTGELFF; cdr3_nt: TGCGCCAGCAGCTTGGGGGCGACTCCGAACACCGGGGAGCTGTTTTTT
v_call: TRBV23-1; d_call: NA; j_call: TRBJ2-3; clone_size: NA; cdr3_aa: CASTAEVGRHSTRTDTQYF; cdr3_nt: TGCGCCAGCACCGCCGAGGTCGGGAGACATTCTACGCGCACAGATACGCAGTATTTT
v_call: TRBV29-1; d_call: NA; j_call: TRBJ2-2; clone_size: few; cdr3_aa: CSVDPGELFF; cdr3_nt: TGCAGCGTTGATCCGGGGGAGCTGTTTTTT
v_call: TRBV20-1; d_call: TRBD2; j_call: TRBJ2-5; clone_size: NA; cdr3_aa: CSATSPTSGRETQYF; cdr3_nt: TGCAGTGCTACCAGTCCGACTAGCGGAAGGGAGACCCAGTACTTC
v_call: TRBV6-5; d_call: TRBD1; j_call: TRBJ2-2; clone_size: many; cdr3_aa: CASSRDSRSGELFF; cdr3_nt: TGTGCCAGCAGCCGGGACAGTCGGTCCGGGGAGCTGTTTTTT
v_call: TRBV6-5; d_call: TRBD1; j_call: TRBJ2-7; clone_size: many; cdr3_aa: CASSIRSATGLGFYEQYF; cdr3_nt: TGTGCCAGCTCCATTAGGTCGGCGACAGGGTTGGGGTTCTACGAGCAGTACTTC
v_call: TRBV5-1; d_call: NA; j_call: TRBJ2-2; clone_size: NA; cdr3_aa: CASSLATNTGELFF; cdr3_nt: TGCGCCAGCAGCTTGGCAACCAACACCGGGGAGCTGTTTTTT
v_call: TRBV7-8; d_call: NA; j_call: TRBJ1-5; clone_size: few; cdr3_aa: CASSPIYSNQPQHF; cdr3_nt: TGTGCCAGCAGCCCGATTTATAGCAATCAGCCCCAGCATTTT
v_call: TRBV20-1; d_call: TRBD1; j_call: TRBJ2-7; clone_size: NA; cdr3_aa: CSARGRGFSYEQYF; cdr3_nt: TGCAGTGCTAGGGGCAGGGGGTTTTCCTACGAGCAGTACTTC
v_call: TRBV20-1; d_call: TRBD2; j_call: TRBJ2-3; clone_size: few; cdr3_aa: CSASGTSVTDTQYF; cdr3_nt: TGCAGTGCTTCCGGGACTAGCGTCACAGATACGCAGTATTTT
v_call: TRBV18; d_call: NA; j_call: TRBJ2-2; clone_size: few; cdr3_aa: CASSPPSRAETGELFF; cdr3_nt: TGTGCCAGCTCACCACCGTCACGGGCAGAAACCGGGGAGCTGTTTTTT
v_call: TRBV20-1; d_call: TRBD2; j_call: TRBJ2-7; clone_size: many; cdr3_aa: CSASIASGTYEQYF; cdr3_nt: TGCAGTGCTAGTATAGCTAGCGGGACCTACGAGCAGTACTTC
v_call: TRBV20-1; d_call: NA; j_call: TRBJ1-6; clone_size: few; cdr3_aa: CSASGTTSPLHF; cdr3_nt: TGCAGTGCTAGTGGGACAACTTCACCCCTCCACTTT
v_call: TRBV5-1; d_call: NA; j_call: TRBJ1-5; clone_size: NA; cdr3_aa: CASRPTGPNQPQHF; cdr3_nt: TGCGCCAGCAGGCCGACAGGTCCTAATCAGCCCCAGCATTTT
v_call: TRBV20-1; d_call: NA; j_call: TRBJ2-2; clone_size: NA; cdr3_aa: CSARREAVAGELFF; cdr3_nt: TGCAGTGCTAGAAGGGAGGCGGTTGCCGGGGAGCTGTTTTTT
v_call: TRBV12-3/TRBV12-4; d_call: TRBD1; j_call: TRBJ2-1; clone_size: many; cdr3_aa: CASSPGGTGTYEQFF; cdr3_nt: TGTGCCAGCAGCCCGGGCGGGACAGGGACGTATGAGCAGTTCTTC
v_call: TRBV29-1; d_call: NA; j_call: TRBJ1-2; clone_size: many; cdr3_aa: CSGDDYGYTF; cdr3_nt: TGCAGCGGTGACGACTATGGCTACACCTTC
v_call: TRBV20-1; d_call: NA; j_call: TRBJ1-5; clone_size: NA; cdr3_aa: CSARVGQFQPQHF; cdr3_nt: TGCAGTGCTAGAGTTGGACAGTTTCAGCCCCAGCATTTT
v_call: TRBV6-5; d_call: TRBD2; j_call: TRBJ2-1; clone_size: many; cdr3_aa: CASSYMASGRWFHEQFF; cdr3_nt: TGTGCCAGCAGTTACATGGCTAGCGGGAGATGGTTCCATGAGCAGTTCTTC
v_call: TRBV4-2; d_call: TRBD2; j_call: TRBJ2-1; clone_size: NA; cdr3_aa: CASSQDLTSGRAGDNEQFF; cdr3_nt: TGTGCCAGCAGCCAAGACCTAACTAGCGGGAGGGCCGGGGACAATGAGCAGTTCTTC
v_call: TRBV20-1; d_call: NA; j_call: TRBJ2-7; clone_size: many; cdr3_aa: CSASRGIQTYEQYF; cdr3_nt: TGCAGTGCTAGTCGGGGTATCCAGACCTACGAGCAGTACTTC
v_call: TRBV5-1; d_call: NA; j_call: TRBJ2-1; clone_size: NA; cdr3_aa: CASFSGRGGDEQFF; cdr3_nt: TGCGCCAGCTTCAGCGGCAGGGGTGGGGATGAGCAGTTCTTC
v_call: TRBV6-1; d_call: TRBD1; j_call: TRBJ2-7; clone_size: few; cdr3_aa: CASRRDREGVYEQYF; cdr3_nt: TGTGCCAGCAGGAGGGACAGGGAGGGGGTCTACGAGCAGTACTTC
v_call: TRBV12-3/TRBV12-4; d_call: NA; j_call: TRBJ2-7; clone_size: many; cdr3_aa: CASSFPSYYEQYF; cdr3_nt: TGTGCCAGCAGTTTTCCCTCCTACTACGAGCAGTACTTC
v_call: TRBV28; d_call: TRBD1; j_call: TRBJ2-2; clone_size: few; cdr3_aa: CASVDRAITGELFF; cdr3_nt: TGTGCCAGCGTAGACAGGGCGATCACCGGGGAGCTGTTTTTT
v_call: TRBV29-1; d_call: TRBD1; j_call: TRBJ2-1; clone_size: many; cdr3_aa: CSIRQGPYNEQFF; cdr3_nt: TGCAGCATAAGACAGGGGCCGTACAATGAGCAGTTCTTC
v_call: TRBV7-9; d_call: NA; j_call: TRBJ2-7; clone_size: NA; cdr3_aa: CASSLEFRYEQYF; cdr3_nt: TGTGCCAGCAGCTTAGAGTTCCGCTACGAGCAGTACTTC
v_call: TRBV12-3/TRBV12-4; d_call: TRBD1; j_call: TRBJ2-5; clone_size: few; cdr3_aa: CASSPSDRDRGDQETQYF; cdr3_nt: TGTGCCAGCAGTCCGAGCGACCGAGACAGGGGCGACCAAGAGACCCAGTACTTC
v_call: TRBV5-1; d_call: TRBD2; j_call: TRBJ2-5; clone_size: NA; cdr3_aa: CASSLLPSGGQETQYF; cdr3_nt: TGCGCCAGCAGCTTGTTGCCTAGCGGGGGACAAGAGACCCAGTACTTC
v_call: TRBV12-3/TRBV12-4; d_call: TRBD2; j_call: TRBJ2-1; clone_size: NA; cdr3_aa: CASSPGTSGRAEVLWFF; cdr3_nt: TGTGCCAGCAGCCCCGGGACTAGCGGGAGGGCCGAGGTCCTTTGGTTCTTC
v_call: TRBV29-1; d_call: TRBD2; j_call: TRBJ2-7; clone_size: few; cdr3_aa: CSVEEGAWSLAGARYEQYF; cdr3_nt: TGCAGCGTTGAAGAGGGTGCTTGGTCGTTAGCGGGAGCCCGCTACGAGCAGTACTTC
v_call: TRBV5-6; d_call: NA; j_call: TRBJ2-3; clone_size: NA; cdr3_aa: CASSLEEWDTDTQYF; cdr3_nt: TGTGCCAGCAGCTTGGAGGAGTGGGACACAGATACGCAGTATTTT
v_call: TRBV29-1; d_call: TRBD2; j_call: TRBJ2-7; clone_size: many; cdr3_aa: CSVGLAYEQYF; cdr3_nt: TGCAGCGTAGGACTAGCCTACGAGCAGTACTTC
v_call: TRBV29-1; d_call: NA; j_call: TRBJ2-6; clone_size: many; cdr3_aa: CSVEDEEGSGANVLTF; cdr3_nt: TGCAGCGTTGAAGATGAAGAAGGCTCTGGGGCCAACGTCCTGACTTTC
v_call: TRBV6-5; d_call: TRBD2; j_call: TRBJ2-3; clone_size: few; cdr3_aa: CASSFSSGGTDTQYF; cdr3_nt: TGTGCCAGCAGTTTCTCTAGCGGGGGCACAGATACGCAGTATTTT
v_call: TRBV9; d_call: NA; j_call: TRBJ2-2; clone_size: many; cdr3_aa: CASSVGASDTGELFF; cdr3_nt: TGTGCCAGCAGCGTAGGGGCTAGCGATACCGGGGAGCTGTTTTTT
v_call: TRBV5-1; d_call: TRBD1; j_call: TRBJ2-7; clone_size: few; cdr3_aa: CASSWGQGTTYEQYF; cdr3_nt: TGCGCCAGCAGCTGGGGACAGGGTACGACCTACGAGCAGTACTTC